This entry lists 9 T cell receptor beta chains sequenced from one sample in a study of cytomegalovirus exposure and HLA in healthy donors. With 60 Vbeta and 13 Jbeta primers, the PCR was carried out. Only in-frame clones appear in the TCRdb table, and some are missing; sequencing was by immunoSEQ multiplex PCR. The sample's table shows about 130,000 clones. Sequenced material: PBMCs. The receptors here all came from a woman aged 40 to 49 in good health and CMV-seronegative.

The chain joins TRBV15 to TRBJ1-4; D is undetermined. Trimming took off 6 bases at V and 2 bases at J, with 10 bases between the two ends. CDR3 length equals 14 residues. Germline V gene sequence: CDR1 LNHNV, CDR2 YYDKDF (reference sequence). The chain's CDR3 is CATREIGTNEKLFF. In DNA, the CDR3 is TGTGCCACCAGAGAAATTGGCACTAATGAAAAACTGTTTTTT.

The chain carries TRBV19 and TRBJ2-2, with D possibly matching TRBD1 (5 bases). Per germline, CDR1 LNHDA and CDR2 SQIVND (reference sequence). V lost 5 bases, J lost 4 bases, and 17 bases lay in between. This CDR3 is 16 amino acids long. CDR3 region: CASSLLSTASTGELFF. The CDR3 nucleotides are TGTGCCAGTAGTCTCCTCTCGACAGCTAGCACCGGGGAGCTGTTTTTT. Drawing the rest from reference TRBV19 and TRBJ2-2, the complete variable domain is DGGITQSPKYLFRKEGQNVTLSCEQNLNHDAMYWYRQDPGQGLRLIYYSQIVNDFQKGDIAEGYSVSREKKESFPLTVTSAQKNPTAFYLCASSLLSTASTGELFFGEGSRLTVL.

The chain links TRBV19 to TRBJ1-5; unclear D gene. The CDR3 length is 12 residues. V dropped 8 bases and J dropped 1 base, with 6 bases sitting between them. CDR1 is LNHDA, CDR2 SQIVND, per germline (reference sequence). The CDR3 spells CASGGSNQPQHF. DNA of the CDR3: TGTGCCAGTGGAGGAAGCAATCAGCCCCAGCATTTT.

The chain links TRBV13 to TRBJ2-3; a possible D gene is TRBD2 (5 bases). The CDR3 loop spans 14 amino acids. V lost 5 bases, J lost 5 bases, and 14 bases lay in between. Germline V gives CDR1 PRHDT, CDR2 FYEKMQ (reference sequence). The CDR3 nucleotides are TGTGCCAGCAGCACCTACAGCGGTAGAGATACGCAGTATTTT. The encoded protein is CASSTYSGRDTQYF.

Concerning this clone: Other DNA sequences in this sample translate to the same CDR3. This rearrangement joins TRBV29-1 to TRBJ1-1; D is undetermined. The germline V gene has CDR1 SQVTM and CDR2 ANQGSEA. CDR3 size: 12 residues. The V and J ends lost 6 bases and 0 bases respectively, with 8 bases between them. DNA for the CDR3: TGCAGCGTAGAACGGGTGAACACTGAAGCTTTCTTT. Translation: CSVERVNTEAFF.

This chain uses TRBV19 with TRBJ2-1, with 8 bases matching TRBD2. The germline V gene has CDR1 LNHDA and CDR2 SQIVND (reference sequence). The CDR3 contains 13 residues. The junction had 5 bases not matched to a gene; V was cut back by 8 bases and J by 5 bases. CDR3 region: CASRSGINNEQFF. Here the CDR3 DNA reads TGTGCCAGTCGTAGCGGGATAAACAATGAGCAGTTCTTC.

The chain carries TRBV19 and TRBJ1-3; D gene ambiguous. V gave up 6 bases and J gave up 0 bases, with 12 bases separating them. CDR1 is LNHDA, CDR2 SQIVND, per germline (reference sequence). The CDR3 runs 15 residues. CDR3 bases: TGTGCCAGTAGCCCTGCCCGGGACTCTGGAAACACCATATATTTT. It yields the protein CASSPARDSGNTIYF.

The chain joins TRBV7-9 to TRBJ2-3; D perhaps matches TRBD2 (6 bases). The CDR3 totals 14 residues. Between the trimmed V and J ends, which lost 5 bases and 2 bases, there was a span of 11 bases. CDR1 SEHNR and CDR2 FQNEAQ come from the germline V gene (reference sequence). CDR3 DNA: TGTGCCAGCAGCGAGCGGGTTCACACAGATACGCAGTATTTT. Protein: CASSERVHTDTQYF. The full variable domain, rest sourced from reference TRBV7-9 and TRBJ2-3, is DTGVSQNPRHKITKRGQNVTFRCDPISEHNRLYWYRQTLGQGPEFLTYFQNEAQLEKSRLLSDRFSAERPKGSFSTLEIQRTEQGDSAMYLCASSERVHTDTQYFGPGTRLTVL.

The chain joins TRBV5-4 to TRBJ1-6, with D uncertain. With 1 base removed from V and 7 bases from J, the gap between germline ends came to 9 bases. This CDR3 has 14 amino acids. Germline CDR1 is SGHNT and CDR2 is YYREEE (reference sequence). CDR3 in DNA: TGTGCCAGCAGCTTGAAGGGAGAGAATTCACCCCTCCACTTT. Protein: CASSLKGENSPLHF.